These 24 T cell receptor beta chains were sequenced from one sample in a study of chemoradiotherapy in HPV16-positive cancers. Sequencing used immunoSEQ multiplex PCR; TCRdb keeps in-frame clones, though not all of them. This table has 5,000 to 6,500 clones, roughly 88% appearing once. Specimen: blood, collected from a patient who underwent chemoradiotherapy. The receptors derive from a human donor with HPV-associated anogenital cancer.

The chain uses TRBV5-6 and TRBJ2-7; D uncertain. The V gene's germline CDR1 is SGHDT and CDR2 YYEEEE. Trimming left V 4 bases short and J 3 bases short, with 17 bases between. The CDR3 has 15 residues. The CDR3 is CASSRRHSTLYEQYF. CDR3 sequence (DNA): TGTGCCAGCAGCCGCCGACATTCCACGCTCTACGAGCAGTACTTC.

This chain links TRBV27 with TRBJ1-1, with TRBD1 matching 9 bases. Losses at the gene ends were 5 bases for V and 1 base for J; bases not matched to a gene: 5. The length of the CDR3 is 15 residues. Per germline, CDR1 MNHEY and CDR2 SMNVEV (reference sequence). CDR3 loop: CASSPRTGANTEAFF. The CDR3 region has the DNA TGTGCCAGCAGTCCCAGGACAGGGGCGAACACTGAAGCTTTCTTT.

This clone was seen only a few times. The CDR3: CASSDVTGTGNYGYTF. The CDR3 DNA reads TGTGCCAGCAGTGATGTGACCGGGACGGGTAACTATGGCTACACCTTC. This chain links TRBV6-9 with TRBJ1-2, with D possibly matching TRBD1 (5 bases). The CDR3 has 16 residues. V shed 5 bases and J shed 1 base, with 17 bases lying between them. CDR1 is MNHGY and CDR2 is SVAAGI in the germline V gene.

The V and J genes are TRBV28 and TRBJ2-2, with unresolved D. Germline CDR1 is MDHEN and CDR2 is SYDVKM. V lost 2 bases, J lost 4 bases, and 5 bases lay in between. The CDR3 sequence is 13 residues long. The CDR3 is CASSLVSTGELFF. CDR3 DNA: TGTGCCAGCAGTTTAGTCTCCACCGGGGAGCTGTTTTTT.

The genes are TRBV7-9 and TRBJ2-2, with 11 nucleotides matching TRBD2. The CDR3 runs to 17 residues. Germline V CDR1 and CDR2: SEHNR, FQNEAQ (reference sequence). J was trimmed by 6 bases and V by 4 bases; bases with no gene match: 10. The CDR3 DNA sequence: TGTGCCAGCAGCTCACTCCCGGGACTAGCGGATTCCGGGGAGCTGTTTTTT. Protein product: CASSSLPGLADSGELFF.

A single count supports this clone. Here the CDR3 DNA reads TGTGCCAGCAGCCGACAGGGTGCAAATGAAAAACTGTTTTTT. As protein: CASSRQGANEKLFF. The rearrangement uses TRBV7-9 and TRBJ1-4, with 7 bases that match TRBD1. V gave up 5 bases and J gave up 5 bases; unmatched junction bases: 5. Germline V gene data show CDR1 as SEHNR and CDR2 as FQNEAQ (reference sequence). The CDR3 spans 14 residues. Drawing the rest from reference TRBV7-9 and TRBJ1-4, the complete variable domain is DTGVSQNPRHKITKRGQNVTFRCDPISEHNRLYWYRQTLGQGPEFLTYFQNEAQLEKSRLLSDRFSAERPKGSFSTLEIQRTEQGDSAMYLCASSRQGANEKLFFGSGTQLSVL.

This clone was found a few times. The V call is TRBV28, the J call TRBJ1-6, with 7 nucleotides matching TRBD1. CDR1 and CDR2 from the germline V gene are MDHEN and SYDVKM. The CDR3 sequence is 15 residues long. V trimming: 3 bases; J trimming: 9 bases; junction bases outside the gene matches: 8. DNA of the CDR3: TGTGCCAGCAGTTTGTCGACAGGGACGGGTTCACCCCTCCACTTT. Its translation is CASSLSTGTGSPLHF.

J is TRBJ2-7 and V is TRBV29-1; D is ambiguous. CDR3 length equals 12 residues. Germline V gene lookup returns CDR1 SQVTM and CDR2 ANQGSEA. The ends were cut back, 4 bases at V and 2 bases at J, with 9 bases in the middle. CDR3 residues: CSVGLNTYEQYF. The CDR3 DNA is TGCAGCGTTGGGCTGAACACCTACGAGCAGTACTTC.

This chain joins TRBV4-2 and TRBJ2-7; 11 bases fit TRBD2. The CDR3 length is 15 residues. The J segment lost 3 bases and the V segment lost 1 base, leaving 2 bases of the junction unmatched. Germline assignment: CDR1 LGHNA and CDR2 YNFKEQ. The CDR3, as DNA: TGTGCCAGCAGCCAAGGACTAGCGGGAAGCTACGAGCAGTACTTC. Amino acids: CASSQGLAGSYEQYF.

The chain has TRBV2 and TRBJ1-4; D possibly corresponds to TRBD1 (5 bases). Trimming cost V 2 bases and J 1 base, with 17 bases left between them. CDR1 is SNHLY and CDR2 is FYNNEI in the germline V gene. The CDR3 extends over 18 amino acids. Here the CDR3 DNA reads TGTGCCAGCAGTGAACTGCAGGGCGGTGGGTTAACTAATGAAAAACTGTTTTTT. Protein: CASSELQGGGLTNEKLFF.

This clone was counted a single time. This chain connects TRBV14 to TRBJ2-3; D call uncertain. CDR3 length equals 12 residues. The germline V gene encodes CDR1 SGHDN and CDR2 FVKESK. The ends were cut back, 7 bases at V and 8 bases at J, with 13 bases in the middle. This chain's CDR3 is CASTPRVRTQYF. For the CDR3, the DNA is TGTGCCAGCACCCCACGAGTGCGTACGCAGTATTTT. The whole variable domain, remainder taken from reference TRBV14 and TRBJ2-3, is EAGVTQFPSHSVIEKGQTVTLRCDPISGHDNLYWYRRVMGKEIKFLLHFVKESKQDESGMPNNRFLAERTGGTYSTLKVQPAELEDSGVYFCASTPRVRTQYFGPGTRLTVL.

This clone showed up just once. The V and J genes are TRBV9 and TRBJ1-1; TRBD1 is a possible D gene (5 bases). CDR3 length: 13 residues. Germline values: CDR1 SGDLS, CDR2 YYNGEE. V was clipped by 5 bases and J by 4 bases, with 12 bases between them. The CDR3 DNA is TGTGCCAGCAGTCAGGGAGGCGGCACTGAAGCTTTCTTT. This codes for CASSQGGGTEAFF.

V and J are TRBV5-1 and TRBJ2-3; weak D call: TRBD2 (5 bases). The CDR3 is made up of 16 amino acids. Trimming stripped 4 bases from V and 2 bases from J, with 17 bases between. Germline V gives CDR1 SGHRS, CDR2 YFSETQ. The CDR3 DNA sequence: TGCGCCAGCAGCCGACGCGGTGAGGGCTACACAGATACGCAGTATTTT. Its translation: CASSRRGEGYTDTQYF. Using reference TRBV5-1 and TRBJ2-3 for the parts outside the CDR3, the full variable domain is KAGVTQTPRYLIKTRGQQVTLSCSPISGHRSVSWYQQTPGQGLQFLFEYFSETQRNKGNFPGRFSGRQFSNSRSEMNVSTLELGDSALYLCASSRRGEGYTDTQYFGPGTRLTVL.

This clone was found a few times. The chain couples TRBV10-3 to TRBJ1-2, with D unresolved. V gave up 6 bases and J gave up 4 bases, with 15 bases separating them. This CDR3 comprises 14 residues. CDR1 and CDR2 from the germline V gene are ENHRY and SYGVKD. The CDR3 loop reads CAIRLPARPYGYTF. Here the CDR3 DNA reads TGTGCCATCAGGTTACCGGCGAGGCCCTATGGCTACACCTTC.

The V gene is TRBV28, the J gene TRBJ2-5; 8 nucleotides match TRBD1. Germline V lookup: CDR1 MDHEN, CDR2 SYDVKM. The CDR3 extends over 15 amino acids. V lost 6 bases, J lost 7 bases, and 13 bases stayed unmatched. This CDR3 reads CASSRDRTGLGTQYF. The DNA for the CDR3 is TGTGCCAGCAGCCGGGACAGGACAGGTTTGGGGACCCAGTACTTC.

This clone appeared once. This rearrangement joins TRBV7-9 to TRBJ2-3; D is possibly TRBD1 (5 bases). The germline V gene has CDR1 SEHNR and CDR2 FQNEAQ (reference sequence). V gave up 5 bases and J gave up 3 bases, with 15 bases separating them. CDR3 size: 15 residues. The CDR3, as DNA: TGTGCCAGCAGCCCAACGAGACAGCTAACAGATACGCAGTATTTT. Amino acids: CASSPTRQLTDTQYF.

V usage is TRBV6-5 and J usage is TRBJ1-1; D is possibly TRBD1 (5 bases). V lost 4 bases to trimming and J lost 0 bases, with 9 bases between them. This CDR3 has 14 amino acids. Germline V lookup: CDR1 MNHEY, CDR2 SVGAGI. This chain's CDR3 is CASSFSGMNTEAFF. The CDR3 DNA reads as TGTGCCAGCAGTTTCTCAGGGATGAACACTGAAGCTTTCTTT.

Remarks on this clone: This specimen includes other DNA sequences encoding the same CDR3. The chain couples TRBV10-3 to TRBJ2-1; tentatively, D is TRBD1 or TRBD2 (5 bases each). This CDR3 comprises 13 residues. V lost 6 bases to trimming and J lost 7 bases, with 13 bases between them. Germline V gives CDR1 ENHRY, CDR2 SYGVKD. The CDR3 DNA follows: TGTGCCATCAGGCCGGGGCGTGCAAATGAGCAGTTCTTC. Translation gives CAIRPGRANEQFF.

The genes are TRBV11-2 and TRBJ1-1, with no clear D. CDR3 length: 13 amino acids. V shed 0 bases and J shed 1 base, with 3 bases lying between them. Germline V gene lookup returns CDR1 SGHAT and CDR2 FQNNGV. In nucleotides, the CDR3 is TGTGCCAGCAGCTTAGAAGGGAACACTGAAGCTTTCTTT. Translated: CASSLEGNTEAFF.

The chain employs TRBV5-5 and TRBJ1-1; D gene uncertain. Trimming removed 4 bases at V and 3 bases at J, with 13 bases between. The CDR3 is 14 amino acids. CDR1 is SGHKS, CDR2 YYEKEE, per germline (reference sequence). Written as DNA, the CDR3 is TGTGCCAGCAGCATCCAGAGCCTGGACACTGAAGCTTTCTTT. Its protein product is CASSIQSLDTEAFF.

The J gene is TRBJ2-6, the V gene TRBV5-4, with TRBD1 matching 7 bases. Looked up from germline, CDR1 is SGHNT and CDR2 is YYREEE (reference sequence). V was pared by 3 bases and J by 3 bases, with 6 bases of the junction left unmatched. CDR3 length: 16 residues. The CDR3 sequence: CASSSTGQGGANVLTF. In DNA, the CDR3 is TGTGCCAGCAGCTCGACAGGGCAGGGTGGGGCCAACGTCCTGACTTTC.

The chain recombines TRBV28 with TRBJ1-2, with TRBD1 matching over 7 bases. Germline CDR1 reads MDHEN; CDR2 reads SYDVKM. V lost 6 bases and J lost 8; bases outside the gene matches: 9. CDR3 length: 13 amino acids. CDR3 bases: TGTGCCAGCAGCCCGGACAGGAAAGGCGGCTACACCTTC. This gives the protein CASSPDRKGGYTF.

The chain is built from TRBV4-2 and TRBJ1-1; TRBD1 might be the D (5 bases). There are 14 residues in the CDR3. Trimming took 5 bases from V and 4 from J, leaving 14 bases between them. Looked up from germline, CDR1 is LGHNA and CDR2 is YNFKEQ. The CDR3 reads CASSLQGGSTEAFF. CDR3 nucleotides: TGTGCCAGCAGCTTGCAGGGTGGGAGCACTGAAGCTTTCTTT.

V usage is TRBV5-1 and J usage is TRBJ1-4, with D perhaps matching TRBD1 (5 bases). The germline CDR1 and CDR2 sequences are SGHRS and YFSETQ. This CDR3 has 14 amino acids. Trimming took off 4 bases at V and 5 bases at J, with 12 bases between the two ends. Here the CDR3 DNA reads TGCGCCAGCAGCCCCCGGGGGTCCAATGAAAAACTGTTTTTT. Translated, it gives CASSPRGSNEKLFF.